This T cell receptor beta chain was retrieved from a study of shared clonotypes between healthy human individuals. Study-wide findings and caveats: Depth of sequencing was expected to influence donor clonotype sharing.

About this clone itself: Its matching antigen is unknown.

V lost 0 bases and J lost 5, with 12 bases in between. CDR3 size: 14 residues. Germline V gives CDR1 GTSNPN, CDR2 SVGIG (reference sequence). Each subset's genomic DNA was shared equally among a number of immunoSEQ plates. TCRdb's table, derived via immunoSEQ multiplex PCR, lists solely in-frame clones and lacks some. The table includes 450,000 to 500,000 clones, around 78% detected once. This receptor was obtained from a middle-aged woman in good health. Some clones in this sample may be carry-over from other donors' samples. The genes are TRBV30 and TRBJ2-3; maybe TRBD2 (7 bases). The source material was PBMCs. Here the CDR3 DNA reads TGTGCCTGGAGTGTGGGGGGGCAGGTAGATACGCAGTATTTT. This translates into CAWSVGGQVDTQYF.